This T cell receptor beta chain appears in the sequencing data of a study of PD-1 blockade in classical Hodgkin lymphoma. Study-level information: Each patient was given nivolumab 3 mg/kg through a vein every 2 weeks. Whole-study results and caveats: Differences between repertoires have undefined causes, possibly disease activity or prior therapy. Researchers reported that CD4+ TCR diversity, though not CD8+, rose significantly by C4D1.

For this clone: Its antigen is not identified.

Following autologous stem cell transplantation, relapse occurred in every patient, and exposure to brentuximab vedotin varied. Generated by immunoSEQ multiplex PCR, the TCRdb table keeps only in-frame clones and is missing some. The top ten clones hold 30% to 35% of a sample with approximately 11,000 clones, approximately 80% of them seen once. The CDR3 length is 15 residues. Germline CDR1 reads MNHEY; CDR2 reads SMNVEV (reference sequence). Trimming cost V 6 bases and J 2 bases, with 16 bases left between them. The receptor's source is a human donor with classical Hodgkin lymphoma. This material consisted of peripheral blood mononuclear cells (PBMCs), taken before the second cycle of nivolumab. V gene TRBV27 combines with J gene TRBJ1-1; D possibly corresponds to TRBD1 (5 bases). The CDR3, as DNA: TGTGCCAGCAGGCCACCGACAGAACTTAACACTGAAGCTTTCTTT. Encoded protein: CASRPPTELNTEAFF.